A selection of T cell receptor beta chains follows, all from one sample in a study of cytomegalovirus exposure and HLA in healthy donors. The table came from immunoSEQ multiplex PCR; TCRdb's copy has only in-frame clones and leaves some out. The sample table includes some 200,000 clones. Material: PBMCs. The receptor source for this set is a man younger than 40 in good health and CMV-seronegative. Each CDR3 is given with its conserved first and last residue. A D gene is named only where the DNA matches it firmly.

V gene: TRBV6-5; D gene: -; J gene: TRBJ2-2; CDR3 protein: CASSYPGRENTGELFF; CDR3 DNA: TGTGCCAGCAGTTACCCCGGACGGGAGAACACCGGGGAGCTGTTTTTT
V gene: TRBV11-2; D gene: -; J gene: TRBJ1-6; CDR3 protein: CASSALEGWNSPLHF; CDR3 DNA: TGTGCCAGCAGCGCCCTGGAGGGATGGAATTCACCCCTCCACTTT
V gene: TRBV6-5; D gene: TRBD2; J gene: TRBJ2-5; CDR3 protein: CASTLTSGTGETQYF; CDR3 DNA: TGTGCCAGCACCTTGACTAGCGGGACTGGGGAGACCCAGTACTTC
V gene: TRBV7-6; D gene: -; J gene: TRBJ1-1; CDR3 protein: CASSFSQNTEAFF; CDR3 DNA: TGTGCCAGCAGCTTTTCACAGAACACTGAAGCTTTCTTT
V gene: TRBV29-1; D gene: TRBD1; J gene: TRBJ2-1; CDR3 protein: CSVIQGSLLGNEQFF; CDR3 DNA: TGCAGCGTTATACAGGGGTCCCTACTGGGCAATGAGCAGTTCTTC
V gene: TRBV6-5; D gene: TRBD2; J gene: TRBJ2-1; CDR3 protein: CASSPPGTSGNEQFF; CDR3 DNA: TGTGCCAGCAGTCCCCCCGGGACTAGCGGGAATGAGCAGTTCTTC
V gene: TRBV6-1; D gene: TRBD1; J gene: TRBJ2-5; CDR3 protein: CASSEADRASETQYF; CDR3 DNA: TGTGCCAGCAGTGAAGCGGACAGGGCATCAGAGACCCAGTACTTC
V gene: TRBV9; D gene: -; J gene: TRBJ2-3; CDR3 protein: CASSITDTQYF; CDR3 DNA: TGTGCCAGCAGTATAACAGATACGCAGTATTTT
V gene: TRBV2; D gene: -; J gene: TRBJ1-5; CDR3 protein: CASSEPNQPQHF; CDR3 DNA: TGTGCCAGCAGTGAACCTAATCAGCCCCAGCATTTT
V gene: TRBV10-3; D gene: TRBD2; J gene: TRBJ2-7; CDR3 protein: CAIRTSGHTLEQYF; CDR3 DNA: TGTGCCATCAGGACTAGCGGCCATACGTTGGAGCAGTACTTC
V gene: TRBV6-5; D gene: TRBD1; J gene: TRBJ1-5; CDR3 protein: CASSSQGENQPQHF; CDR3 DNA: TGTGCCAGCAGTTCCCAGGGGGAAAATCAGCCCCAGCATTTT
V gene: TRBV9; D gene: TRBD1; J gene: TRBJ1-3; CDR3 protein: CASSASGGTAGNTIYF; CDR3 DNA: TGTGCCAGCAGCGCCTCAGGCGGGACAGCTGGAAACACCATATATTTT
V gene: TRBV27; D gene: TRBD1; J gene: TRBJ1-1; CDR3 protein: CASRPIGTVNTEAFF; CDR3 DNA: TGTGCCAGCAGGCCCATCGGGACAGTTAACACTGAAGCTTTCTTT
V gene: TRBV7-9; D gene: -; J gene: TRBJ1-1; CDR3 protein: CASSFLGPGLNTEAFF; CDR3 DNA: TGTGCCAGCAGCTTCCTCGGACCAGGGTTGAACACTGAAGCTTTCTTT
V gene: TRBV27; D gene: TRBD1; J gene: TRBJ1-1; CDR3 protein: CASSRDRGRMDTEAFF; CDR3 DNA: TGTGCCAGCAGCCGCGACAGGGGGCGGATGGACACTGAAGCTTTCTTT
V gene: TRBV19; D gene: TRBD1; J gene: TRBJ1-2; CDR3 protein: CARGGQDRGYGYTF; CDR3 DNA: TGTGCCAGAGGGGGCCAGGACAGGGGCTATGGCTACACCTTC
V gene: TRBV2; D gene: -; J gene: TRBJ2-1; CDR3 protein: CASSQGMGNEQFF; CDR3 DNA: TGTGCCAGCAGCCAGGGTATGGGCAATGAGCAGTTCTTC
V gene: TRBV19; D gene: -; J gene: TRBJ2-2; CDR3 protein: CASSIDAGAGANTGELFF; CDR3 DNA: TGTGCCAGTAGTATAGATGCGGGGGCAGGGGCTAACACCGGGGAGCTGTTTTTT
V gene: TRBV7-9; D gene: TRBD1; J gene: TRBJ1-4; CDR3 protein: CASSKPGQGLNEKLFF; CDR3 DNA: TGTGCCAGCAGCAAACCGGGACAGGGCCTTAATGAAAAACTGTTTTTT
V gene: TRBV28; D gene: TRBD1; J gene: TRBJ1-5; CDR3 protein: CASRQGLSNQPQHF; CDR3 DNA: TGTGCCAGCAGACAGGGGTTGAGCAATCAGCCCCAGCATTTT
V gene: TRBV6-5; D gene: TRBD1; J gene: TRBJ1-1; CDR3 protein: CASSGQGASTEAFF; CDR3 DNA: TGTGCCAGCAGCGGACAGGGGGCGAGCACTGAAGCTTTCTTT
V gene: TRBV5-1; D gene: TRBD2; J gene: TRBJ2-3; CDR3 protein: CASSLASSGGSTDTQYF; CDR3 DNA: TGCGCCAGCAGCTTGGCCTCTAGCGGGGGTAGCACAGATACGCAGTATTTT
V gene: TRBV9; D gene: -; J gene: TRBJ1-2; CDR3 protein: CASTMTWTPTNYGYTF; CDR3 DNA: TGTGCCAGCACCATGACCTGGACACCAACTAACTATGGCTACACCTTC